This is a list of T cell receptor beta chains from one sample in a study of cytomegalovirus exposure and HLA in healthy donors. Measured with immunoSEQ multiplex PCR; TCRdb has only the in-frame clones, and not every one. The sample lists 200,000 or so clones; roughly 88% were seen once. Sequenced: PBMCs. Receptors originate from a woman in her twenties or thirties in good health and CMV-seropositive. Both conserved end residues are part of each CDR3. D genes are given only for firm matches. Size is stated for part of the rows, as once, few or many counts, or as a class when the clone is expanded.

d_call,clone_size,j_call,v_call,cdr3_nt,cdr3_aa
.,.,TRBJ2-2,TRBV6-6,TGTGCCTCATCAGGGGAATTTGTCACCGGGGAGCTGTTTTTT,CASSGEFVTGELFF
.,.,TRBJ1-2,TRBV6-5,TGTGCCAGCAGACTGACGACATTCAACTATGGCTACACCTTC,CASRLTTFNYGYTF
.,.,TRBJ2-3,TRBV7-2,TGTGCCAGCAGCTTAGTTTTAGGTAGCGGACGCACAGATACGCAGTATTTT,CASSLVLGSGRTDTQYF
.,once,TRBJ2-7,TRBV29-1,TGCAGCGTTGAAGATAACAGGAACGAGCAGTACTTC,CSVEDNRNEQYF
.,.,TRBJ1-4,TRBV19,TGTGCCAGTAGTATAGCACAGATTAATGAAAAACTGTTTTTT,CASSIAQINEKLFF
.,.,TRBJ2-1,TRBV9,TGTGCCAGCCGCCCCAGGACACCGAACAATGAGCAGTTCTTC,CASRPRTPNNEQFF
.,.,TRBJ1-4,TRBV6-1,TGTGCAGGAGGAGATGAAAAACTGTTTTTT,CAGGDEKLFF
.,.,TRBJ2-1,TRBV27,TGTGCCAGCAGTTACTACTCCGCCGCCTACAATGAGCAGTTCTTC,CASSYYSAAYNEQFF
TRBD2,.,TRBJ2-3,TRBV9,TGTGCCAGCAGCCCCACAGGCGGAGGTGCAGCGGGGACGCAGTATTTT,CASSPTGGGAAGTQYF
.,.,TRBJ1-1,TRBV29-1,TGCAGCGTTGAAACAGGGAGCACTGAAGCTTTCTTT,CSVETGSTEAFF
.,once,TRBJ1-1,TRBV2,TGTGCCAGCGGAGGACTGGGGAACACTGAAGCTTTCTTT,CASGGLGNTEAFF
.,.,TRBJ1-1,TRBV30,TGTGCCTGGACCCCTCCCCCGGGCACTGAAGCTTTCTTT,CAWTPPPGTEAFF
.,.,TRBJ1-5,TRBV27,TGTGCCAGCAGTTCCCGGACTATGGCTCAGCCCCAGCATTTT,CASSSRTMAQPQHF
TRBD1,.,TRBJ2-3,TRBV29-1,TGCAGCGCCCCGCCCGGACAGGCTAGCACAGATACGCAGTATTTT,CSAPPGQASTDTQYF
TRBD1,.,TRBJ2-1,TRBV9,TGTGCCAGCAGCGGCGGGGCCGGGGGACAGGGGTACTACAATGAGCAGTTCTTC,CASSGGAGGQGYYNEQFF
TRBD1,.,TRBJ1-2,TRBV19,TGTGCCAGTAGTCTTACAGGGGATGGCTACACCTTC,CASSLTGDGYTF
TRBD1,.,TRBJ2-7,TRBV28,TGTGCCAGCAGGAAGGGTGGGACAGGGCTTATCCACGAGCAGTACTTC,CASRKGGTGLIHEQYF
TRBD1,few,TRBJ1-5,TRBV25-1,TGTGCCATAGGACAGGGGATCCATAGCAATCAGCCCCAGCATTTT,CAIGQGIHSNQPQHF
.,.,TRBJ2-3,TRBV11-2,TGTGCCAGCAGCTTCTCAGATACGCAGTATTTT,CASSFSDTQYF
TRBD1,.,TRBJ1-2,TRBV7-9,TGTGCCAGCAGCTGGGGGGACAGTCCGTATGGCTACACCTTC,CASSWGDSPYGYTF
TRBD1,few,TRBJ2-1,TRBV5-8,TGTGCCAGCAGTCACAGGGGGCTGGATGAGCAGTTCTTC,CASSHRGLDEQFF
.,few,TRBJ1-2,TRBV6-6,TGTGCCAGCAGTTCCCCGGCCAGGGTGAGGTATGGCTACACCTTC,CASSSPARVRYGYTF
TRBD1,.,TRBJ2-7,TRBV6-1,TGTGCCAGCAGTGAGGGACAGGGATTCTACGAGCAGTACTTC,CASSEGQGFYEQYF
TRBD1,few,TRBJ1-5,TRBV6-5,TGTGCCAGCAGTTCTTCAAAGACAGGGGTTGATCAGCCCCAGCATTTT,CASSSSKTGVDQPQHF
.,.,TRBJ1-4,TRBV11-1,TGTGCCAGCAGCTATACCGGAGATGAAAAACTGTTTTTT,CASSYTGDEKLFF
TRBD2,.,TRBJ2-7,TRBV7-9,TGTGCCAGCAGCCCGACATTAGCGGGAGTACAGGAGCAGTACTTC,CASSPTLAGVQEQYF
.,.,TRBJ2-3,TRBV7-8,TGTGCCAGCAGCTTAGTGGCGGGAAGGGCAGATACGCAGTATTTT,CASSLVAGRADTQYF
.,.,TRBJ2-7,TRBV27,TGTGCCAGCAGTTTTGGCGGGACCTACGAGCAGTACTTC,CASSFGGTYEQYF
.,.,TRBJ2-7,TRBV11-2,TGTGCCAGCAGCTTAGAGGGGGGACAGACCTCCTACGAGCAGTACTTC,CASSLEGGQTSYEQYF
TRBD1,.,TRBJ1-2,TRBV7-9,TGTGCCAGCAGCCGGGCACAGGGGGCGATAAAATCTAACTATGGCTACACCTTC,CASSRAQGAIKSNYGYTF
TRBD2,.,TRBJ2-1,TRBV9,TGTGCCAGCAGCGTAGAACTCTTGCGGGAGTCGTGGGATGAGCAGTTCTTC,CASSVELLRESWDEQFF
TRBD1,.,TRBJ1-4,TRBV28,TGTGCCAGCAGTTTAGGGGCCAGGGGGGAAAAACTGTTTTTT,CASSLGARGEKLFF
TRBD2,.,TRBJ2-1,TRBV28,TGTGCCAGCAGCCTGGGACTAGCGGGAGGGTCCTACAATGAGCAGTTCTTC,CASSLGLAGGSYNEQFF
TRBD2,.,TRBJ2-1,TRBV6-6,TGTGCCAGCAGTTACCGTGGGACTAGCGGGAACAATGAGCAGTTCTTC,CASSYRGTSGNNEQFF
.,few,TRBJ1-5,TRBV7-9,TGTGCCAGCAGCGTAGGACAGTCCAGCAATCAGCCCCAGCATTTT,CASSVGQSSNQPQHF
TRBD2,.,TRBJ2-5,TRBV11-2,TGTGCCAGCAGCTTGGGACTAGCGGGAGAGGGCGGGACCCAGTACTTC,CASSLGLAGEGGTQYF
TRBD1,.,TRBJ2-7,TRBV18,TGTGCCAGCGCAACCGGGACAGGGTCCTACGAGCAGTACTTC,CASATGTGSYEQYF
.,.,TRBJ2-6,TRBV5-1,TGCGCCAGCAGCTTGGAGAGCTCTGGGGCCAACGTCCTGACTTTC,CASSLESSGANVLTF
TRBD2,.,TRBJ2-2,TRBV2,TGTGCCAGCAGTGGCCGGACTAGCGGGAGTGCCGGGGAGCTGTTTTTT,CASSGRTSGSAGELFF
.,.,TRBJ2-5,TRBV7-7,TGTGCTAGCAGCCCCCGCCGGAGTGAGACCCAGTACTTC,CASSPRRSETQYF
.,.,TRBJ1-1,TRBV5-1,TGCGCCAGCAGCTTGACAGGGTCTGAAGCTTTCTTT,CASSLTGSEAFF
.,.,TRBJ2-7,TRBV28,TGTGCCAGCAGTTACCCTGGGGCGGCGGCCTCCGAGCAGTACTTC,CASSYPGAAASEQYF
TRBD2,.,TRBJ2-6,TRBV5-1,TGCGCCAGCAGTAGGGAGGGAGGGACCTCTGGGGCCAACGTCCTGACTTTC,CASSREGGTSGANVLTF
TRBD1,.,TRBJ1-4,TRBV7-6,TGTGCCAGCAGCTCGGGGACAGGGCCCGGCACGGGAAAACTGTTTTTT,CASSSGTGPGTGKLFF
TRBD1,.,TRBJ1-5,TRBV2,TGTGCCAGCAGCCGGACAGGGTTCAATCAGCCCCAGCATTTT,CASSRTGFNQPQHF
TRBD2,.,TRBJ2-1,TRBV9,TGTGCCAGCAGCGCAGCGATGAGGCGGGAGGGCCCGCGGAATGAGCAGTTCTTC,CASSAAMRREGPRNEQFF
.,.,TRBJ1-4,TRBV6-5,TGTGCCAGCAGACCAGGGCCAACTAATGAAAAACTGTTTTTT,CASRPGPTNEKLFF
TRBD1,.,TRBJ1-1,TRBV28,TGTGCCAGCAGTCAACTCCACACGGGACAGGGTGGGCAAGCTTTCTTT,CASSQLHTGQGGQAFF
TRBD1,.,TRBJ2-3,TRBV5-1,TGCGCCAGCAGCTTGGGACAGGGGAAAGATACGCAGTATTTT,CASSLGQGKDTQYF
TRBD2,.,TRBJ2-7,TRBV13,TGTGCCAGCAGCACCTTACTAGCGGGCATCTCCTACGAGCAGTACTTC,CASSTLLAGISYEQYF
.,.,TRBJ2-1,TRBV9,TGTGCCAGCAGCGTCCGCACTCCGCTCCAGGGGGGCAATGAGCAGTTCTTC,CASSVRTPLQGGNEQFF